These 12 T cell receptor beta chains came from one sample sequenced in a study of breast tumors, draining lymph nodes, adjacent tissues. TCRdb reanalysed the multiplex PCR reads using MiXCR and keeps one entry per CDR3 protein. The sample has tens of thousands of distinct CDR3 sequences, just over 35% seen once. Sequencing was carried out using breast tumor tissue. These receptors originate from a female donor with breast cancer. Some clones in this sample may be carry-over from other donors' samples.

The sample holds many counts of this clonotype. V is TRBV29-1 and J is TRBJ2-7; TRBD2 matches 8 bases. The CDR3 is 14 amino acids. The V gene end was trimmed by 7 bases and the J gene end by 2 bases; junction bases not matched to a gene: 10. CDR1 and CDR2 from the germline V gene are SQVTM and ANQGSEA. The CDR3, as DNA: TGCAGCGCTCTAGGCCAGACTAGCGCCTACGAGCAGTACTTC. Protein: CSALGQTSAYEQYF.

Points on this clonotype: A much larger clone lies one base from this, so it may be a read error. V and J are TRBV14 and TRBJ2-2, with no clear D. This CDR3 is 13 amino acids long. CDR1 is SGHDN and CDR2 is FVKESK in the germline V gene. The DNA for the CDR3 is TGTGCCGGCAGCCAACAACAGACCGGGGAGCTGTTTTTT. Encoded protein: CAGSQQQTGELFF.

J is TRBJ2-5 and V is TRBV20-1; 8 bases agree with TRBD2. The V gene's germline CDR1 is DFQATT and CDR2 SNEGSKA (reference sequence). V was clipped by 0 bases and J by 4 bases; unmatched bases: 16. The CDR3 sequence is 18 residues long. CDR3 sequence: CSARDPRTPLAGRETQYF. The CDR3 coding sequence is TGCAGTGCTAGAGACCCGCGAACTCCCTTAGCGGGACGAGAGACCCAGTACTTC.

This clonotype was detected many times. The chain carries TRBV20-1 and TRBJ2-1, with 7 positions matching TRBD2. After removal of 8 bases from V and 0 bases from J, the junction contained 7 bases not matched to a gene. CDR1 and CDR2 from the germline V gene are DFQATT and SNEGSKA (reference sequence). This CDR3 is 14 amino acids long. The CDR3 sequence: CSPLRTSSYNEQFF. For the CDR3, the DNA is TGCAGTCCGCTCCGGACTAGCTCCTACAATGAGCAGTTCTTC.

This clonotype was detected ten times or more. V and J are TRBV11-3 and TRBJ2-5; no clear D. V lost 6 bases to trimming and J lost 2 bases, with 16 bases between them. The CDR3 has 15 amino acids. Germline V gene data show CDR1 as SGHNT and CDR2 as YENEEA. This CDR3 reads CASSTIASEQETQYF. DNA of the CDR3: TGTGCCAGCAGTACGATAGCTTCAGAACAAGAGACCCAGTACTTC.

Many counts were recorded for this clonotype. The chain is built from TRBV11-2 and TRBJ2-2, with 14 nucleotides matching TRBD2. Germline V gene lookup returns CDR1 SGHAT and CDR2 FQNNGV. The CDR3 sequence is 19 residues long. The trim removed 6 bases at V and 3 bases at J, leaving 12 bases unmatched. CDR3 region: CASSLTGTSGSIDTGELFF. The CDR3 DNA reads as TGTGCCAGCAGTCTGACCGGGACTAGCGGGAGTATCGACACCGGGGAGCTGTTTTTT.

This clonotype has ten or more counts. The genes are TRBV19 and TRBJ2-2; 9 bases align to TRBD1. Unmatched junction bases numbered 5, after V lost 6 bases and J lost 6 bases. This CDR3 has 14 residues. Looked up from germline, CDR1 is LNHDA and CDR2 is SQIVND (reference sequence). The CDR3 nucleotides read TGTGCCAGTAGGGGGACAGGGATTGCCGGGGAGCTGTTTTTT. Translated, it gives CASRGTGIAGELFF.

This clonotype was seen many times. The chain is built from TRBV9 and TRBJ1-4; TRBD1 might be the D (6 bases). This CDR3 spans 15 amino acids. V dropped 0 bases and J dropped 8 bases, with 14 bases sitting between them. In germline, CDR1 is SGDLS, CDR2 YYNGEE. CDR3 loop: CASSVASGQSEKLFF. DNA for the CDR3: TGTGCCAGCAGCGTAGCTTCTGGACAGTCAGAAAAACTGTTTTTT.

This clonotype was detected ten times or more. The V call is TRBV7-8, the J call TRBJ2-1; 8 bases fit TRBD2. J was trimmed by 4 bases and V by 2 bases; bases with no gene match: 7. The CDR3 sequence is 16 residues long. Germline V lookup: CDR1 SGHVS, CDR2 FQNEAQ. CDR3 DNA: TGTGCCAGCAGCTTACGGCCTAGCGGGTCGTACAATGAGCAGTTCTTC. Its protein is CASSLRPSGSYNEQFF.

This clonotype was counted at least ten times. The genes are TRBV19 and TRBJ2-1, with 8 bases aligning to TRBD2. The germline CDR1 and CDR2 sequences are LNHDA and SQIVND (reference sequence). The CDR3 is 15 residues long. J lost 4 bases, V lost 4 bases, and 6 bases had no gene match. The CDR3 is CASSNLAGTYNEQFF. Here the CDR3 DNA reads TGTGCCAGTAGTAATCTAGCGGGCACGTACAATGAGCAGTTCTTC.

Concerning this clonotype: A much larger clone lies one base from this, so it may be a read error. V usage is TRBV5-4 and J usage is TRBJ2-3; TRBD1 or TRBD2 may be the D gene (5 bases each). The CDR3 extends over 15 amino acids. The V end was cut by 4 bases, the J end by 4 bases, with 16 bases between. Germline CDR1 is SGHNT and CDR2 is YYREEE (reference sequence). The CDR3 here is CASSSQGLSADTQYF. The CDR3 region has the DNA TGTGCCAGCAGCAGTCAGGGCCTTAGCGCAGATACGCAGTATTTT.

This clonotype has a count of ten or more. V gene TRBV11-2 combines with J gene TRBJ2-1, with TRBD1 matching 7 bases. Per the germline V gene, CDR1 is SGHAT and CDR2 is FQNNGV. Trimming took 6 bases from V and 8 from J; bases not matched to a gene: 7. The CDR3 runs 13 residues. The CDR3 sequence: CASRPRTGYEQFF. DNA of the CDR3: TGTGCCAGCAGACCCCGGACAGGCTATGAGCAGTTCTTC.